The entry that follows covers one TCR beta chain sequence. These data originate in a study of early T cells in non-severe SARS-CoV-2 infection. Each CDR3 protein is one row after TCRdb ran MiXCR on the 5' RACE reads. The sample holds 100,000 to 150,000 distinct CDR3 sequences, 15% seen once. The CDR3 covers 14 residues. Trimming left V 1 base short and J 2 bases short, with 5 bases between. The V gene's germline CDR1 is SGHVS and CDR2 FNYEAQ. The chain is built from TRBV7-6 and TRBJ2-2; unclear D gene. Sequencing was performed on whole blood. The source of this sequence is an adult who was a healthcare worker with PCR-confirmed SARS-CoV-2 infection or an uninfected control (not recorded which). The CDR3 is CASSLGLNTGELFF. CDR3 coding DNA: TGTGCCAGCAGCTTAGGGCTCAACACCGGGGAGCTGTTTTTT.